The subject of this entry is one T cell receptor (beta chain). A single count supports this clone. The target of this receptor is not known. No much larger clone is present one base from it, and per-base qualities are unavailable. The method was the immunoSEQ multiplex PCR assay. The multiplex PCR relied on a mix of 60 forward primers for TCR Vbeta segments and 13 reverse primers for TCR Jbeta segments. Amplification of the CDR3 region of rearranged TCR beta genes was performed with a multiplex PCR assay on genomic DNA. On the Illumina HiSeq System, the amplified TCR beta libraries were sequenced as 87-base-pair reads. The source study handled its data this way. In a later analysis, some 80 million unique TCR beta chains were counted across the 690 or so repertoires, and approximately 11 million of these chains were shared by at least two donors. Raw reads were error-corrected and collapsed into unique sequences with a nearest-neighbor algorithm that merged closely related sequences to remove PCR and sequencing errors. CDR3 sequences were aligned to IMGT reference sequences to assign V, D and J gene segments. For a sequence to be retained, a match of at least six nucleotides was required to both a V gene segment and a J gene segment. Rearrangements were classified as productive when the CDR3 lacked stop codons and remained in frame with V and J, and all other rearrangements were classified as non-productive. Following IMGT convention, CDR3 was defined as the stretch from the second conserved V-encoded cysteine up to the conserved J-encoded phenylalanine. In an earlier analysis of approximately 500 of the donors, sequences lacking an unambiguous match to a single V gene segment were excluded. In an earlier analysis of 587 of the donors, V segments were called functional above 56.7% productive rearrangements and were called segregating when the between-donor standard deviation exceeded 5%. A statistical classification framework was built to diagnose cytomegalovirus status from the catalog of TCR beta chain sequences. V and J gene assignment, in a later analysis, came from comparing TCR nucleotide sequences with IMGT/GENE-DB human TR gene sequences. Using the TCRdist pipeline, a later analysis assigned CDR3 sequences along with most-parsimonious VDJ recombination scenarios. In a later analysis, every TCR beta chain was defined by the combination of its CDR3 amino acid sequence and its V-gene family, and reads without a unique V-gene family were dropped. As a way to deal with suspected cross-contamination and a sequencing artifact, a later analysis dropped 500 to 700 nucleotide sequences that were highly shared and had low generation probability. For each public chain, a later analysis derived a clonal expansion index from normalized ranks of inferred template counts within each repertoire. In a later analysis, generation probabilities were computed using a VDJ recombination model fitted to out-of-frame rearrangements, and the results were checked against IGoR. In a later analysis, hypergeometric tests were used to score TCR-TCR, TCR-HLA and TCR-CMV co-occurrence, with a repertoire-size bias correction applied to TCR pairs. In a later analysis, false discovery rates were estimated by permuting HLA or CMV assignments 20 times. In a later analysis, co-occurring TCRs were grouped using DBSCAN, and TCRdist sequence similarity was added for clustering within HLA-allele-positive subsets. Repertoires with fewer than 30,000 or more than 120,000 public chains, plus five repertoires with anomalous nucleotide sharing, were excluded from co-occurrence clustering. TCRdb took over this immuneACCESS table, retaining in-frame rearrangements with V and J assigned. Such tables are incomplete; in checked studies, under half of the missing clones stem from an unresolved V gene, and the remainder is unexplained. V, J and clone size derive from that table, while D and trimming were established from the DNA sequence. The sample table shows some 150,000 clones, and 60% to 80% are seen once. The biggest ten clones account for roughly 3.7% of the sample.

The germline V gene yields SGHDN for CDR1 and FVKESK for CDR2. Trimmed from V: 5 bases; trimmed from J: 4 bases; junction bases lacking a gene match: 12. The CDR3 sequence holds 17 residues, the cysteine and phenylalanine included. Just the 51-base CDR3 DNA is kept, in frame starting at base 1. The data are from a study of cytomegalovirus exposure and HLA in healthy donors (dated by TCRdb to about 2017). Study-level background: According to an earlier analysis of 550 to 750 of the donors, some 180 million T cells yielded 90 million to 140 million unique TCR beta sequences and 276 Gb of sequence data. Approximately 310 gigabases of sequencing data and approximately 84 million unique TCR sequences were included in an early release covering 550 to 650 HLA-typed donors. Of the roughly 400 genotyped donors, 80% to 90% were placed in the genetic ancestry cluster associated with self-reported Caucasian donors. The aim of the study was to test whether cataloging public T cell receptors could identify signatures of past pathogen exposure. The study profiled the T cell repertoires of under 700 subjects by immunosequencing and related them to cytomegalovirus serostatus. A separate validation cohort of about 110 different subjects was used in addition to the 666-subject first cohort. The study combined high-throughput TCR immunosequencing, statistical association of individual TCRs with disease status, and machine learning to predict cytomegalovirus infection status. To study patterns of TCR occurrence, a later analysis re-analyzed previously published TCR beta repertoires from 666 donors and added high-resolution HLA genotyping. In the later analysis, no new phenotypic data were used to find candidate immune exposures; instead, reliance was placed on TCR beta sequences and their occurrence across donors. To decide whether each TCR beta V gene segment behaved as functional or pseudogenic, an earlier analysis of over 500 of the donors relied on high-throughput TCR beta sequencing. Alongside the repertoire data, information on donor age, sex, ethnicity and CMV serostatus was compiled. In a later genetic analysis, genome-wide SNP genotypes for 398 of the 666 donors were used, and that subset was treated as a discovery cohort. Every discovery cohort repertoire had been produced on one sequencing platform. Class I and class II HLA loci were covered by the typing at four-digit resolution. The number of donors typed differed by locus, with about 629-630 for A, B, C, DRB1 and DQB1, approximately 500 for DQA1, under 610 for DPA1, and around 430 for DPB1. A few DR-DQ haplotypes were treated as single units for association and clustering because of strong linkage in the cohort. On average, about 200,000 unique TCR beta nucleotide sequences were sequenced per donor among 300 to 500 genotyped donors of the cohort, with roughly a sixth of those sequences being non-productive.

Results the study describes overall, beyond this receptor: A total of 164 TCR beta chains were listed by the study as associated with cytomegalovirus. In vitro tests confirmed that a few of the cytomegalovirus-associated TCR beta chains recognize cytomegalovirus antigens. Because HLA typing was unavailable for some donors at each locus, only the typed subset was used in association tests. According to a later analysis, TCR association rates differed among HLA loci, with DRB1 alleles showing the most associated TCRs and HLA-C alleles showing the fewest. Correlated functional status among segregating V segments might be attributable to linkage disequilibrium, but an unknown experimental factor could not be ruled out. In this cohort, only TCR beta chains were sequenced, and detectable features were limited by the absence of alpha or paired-chain data. CMV serostatus was the only immune exposure information available for the cohort. In a later analysis, most CMV-associated TCR beta chains were found to appear HLA-restricted, with HLA associations seemingly driven largely by CMV exposure. A later genetic analysis reported fewer N-insertions in productive TCRs among donors in an Asian-associated ancestry cluster than the approximately 670-donor mean. In a later analysis, several top co-occurrence clusters were reported to appear linked to parvovirus B19, influenza, CMV and Epstein-Barr virus. Presence/absence analyses assumed roughly uniform sequencing depth across donors, an assumption that may not hold. The classifier was reported to diagnose cytomegalovirus status with high specificity and sensitivity in both the original and validation cohorts. A later analysis found that HLA-associated TCR beta chains were more clonally expanded and had lower generation probabilities than equally common non-associated chains. In an earlier analysis of under 600 of the donors, most TCR beta V segments were observed in productive rearrangements about 90% or about 30% of the time, broadly matching IMGT annotations. The authors suggested that the approach could potentially be generalized to other disease states and immunological phenotypes. Across donors, most TCR sequences were observed very rarely, whereas some public TCRs were present in many individuals. The sequencing pipeline was judged likely to have produced a cluster of highly shared sequence variants as a technical artifact. A further reported finding was that TCR beta sequences accurately predicted the HLA-A and HLA-B alleles for most subjects in the first cohort. The earlier analysis of some 540 of the donors excluded some 16 rarely observed V segments, including chromosome 9 orphons, because counts were too low. V-gene and J-gene trimming of TCR beta chains was associated with a missense DCLRE1C variant in a later genetic analysis, and the association was replicated in an independent cohort. The 87-base-pair reads could not distinguish some IMGT-functional V segments, including TRBV6-2 and TRBV6-3, so those segments were excluded. Assigning TCR associations to individual alleles was difficult when HLA alleles, especially DR and DQ, strongly co-occurred. At a false discovery rate of 0.05, a later analysis linked some 17,000 TCR beta sequences to specific HLA alleles.

The cohort comprised several hundred healthy bone marrow donors. At the time of sampling, every cohort member was nominally healthy, though immune exposures that went unrecorded were likely present. The donor was CMV seronegative and belonged to the group of around 400 seronegative cohort members. A peripheral blood sample was provided by each donor, and peripheral blood mononuclear cells were used for TCR beta sequencing. Genomic DNA extraction from the blood cell samples was performed with the Qiagen DNeasy Blood Extraction Kit. The receptor was derived from a male donor in good health and CMV-seronegative. The chain employs TRBV14 and TRBJ1-3; 9 junctional bases match TRBD1. The sample consisted of PBMCs. The nucleotide sequence reads as follows: TGTGCCAGCAGCTTCATACCGGGACAGGGAACAGGAAACACCATATATTTT. This gives the protein CASSFIPGQGTGNTIYF.